These 29 T cell receptor beta chains originate from one sample sequenced in a study of Ad26.COV2.S vaccination and SARS-CoV-2 variants. The table came from immunoSEQ multiplex PCR; TCRdb's copy has only in-frame clones and leaves some out. The sample contains 300,000 to 400,000 clones, around 85% of which appear only once. As to treatment: roughly 20 received Ad26.COV2.S at low or high dose, single or two shots; five or six received placebo; per-sample allocation not given. Following the first vaccine or placebo injection, samples were taken on day 63. The specimen comprised peripheral blood, sampled in a trial of Ad26.COV2.S vaccine versus placebo. The receptor set was obtained from a person aged 18 to 65 who received the Ad26.COV2.S COVID-19 vaccine or a placebo.

This chain uses TRBV7-3 with TRBJ2-2; maybe TRBD1 (6 bases). Germline values: CDR1 SGHTA, CDR2 FQGTGA. The V gene lost 5 bases and the J gene lost 7 bases, with 20 bases spanning the gap. This CDR3 comprises 16 residues. CDR3 DNA sequence: TGTGCCAGCAGCAACAGGGATATCCGACTTGGCGGGGAGCTGTTTTTT. Amino acids: CASSNRDIRLGGELFF.

The genes are TRBV7-6 and TRBJ1-5; possible D gene TRBD1, 5 bases. The CDR3 is made up of 18 amino acids. Trimming left V 5 bases short and J 5 bases short, with 25 bases between. Germline V gene lookup returns CDR1 SGHVS and CDR2 FNYEAQ. The CDR3 DNA follows: TGTGCCAGCAGCCCCCATCTCCGAAATTACAGGACCCATCAGCCCCAGCATTTT. Its protein product is CASSPHLRNYRTHQPQHF.

This clone was counted a single time. V and J are TRBV3-1 (or the pseudogene TRBV3-2) and TRBJ2-5; TRBD2 agrees at 9 bases. Germline lookup yields CDR1 LGHDT and CDR2 YNNKEL (reference sequence). This CDR3 region has 17 residues. The trim removed 1 base at V and 5 bases at J, leaving 11 bases unmatched. Here the CDR3 reads CASSQVMNVAGEETQYF. The CDR3 bases are TGTGCCAGCAGCCAAGTTATGAATGTAGCGGGGGAGGAGACCCAGTACTTC.

The chain employs TRBV28 and TRBJ2-7; a weak D match, TRBD1 (6 bases). V was pared by 5 bases and J by 1 base, with 12 bases between. In germline, CDR1 is MDHEN, CDR2 SYDVKM. The CDR3 runs 14 residues. For the CDR3, the DNA is TGTGCCAGCAGTCCTCAGGGGAATTCCTACGAGCAGTACTTC. It translates to CASSPQGNSYEQYF. Complete variable domain (other parts from reference TRBV28 and TRBJ2-7): DVKVTQSSRYLVKRTGEKVFLECVQDMDHENMFWYRQDPGLGLRLIYFSYDVKMKEKGDIPEGYSVSREKKERFSLILESASTNQTSMYLCASSPQGNSYEQYFGPGTRLTVT.

The chain employs TRBV7-9 and TRBJ1-5; D remains unclear. Germline V gene data show CDR1 as SEHNR and CDR2 as FQNEAQ (reference sequence). Trimming pared 5 bases from V and 3 bases from J, leaving 11 bases between. The CDR3 is 14 residues long. CDR3 loop: CASSRGRVNQPQHF. The CDR3 DNA reads TGTGCCAGCAGCCGAGGACGGGTCAATCAGCCCCAGCATTTT.

J is TRBJ2-3 and V is TRBV11-2; 8 positions agree with TRBD2. Germline V gene lookup returns CDR1 SGHAT and CDR2 FQNNGV. Germline trimming cut 1 base from V and 4 bases from J; bases unmatched to any gene: 4. This CDR3 comprises 15 residues. For the CDR3, the DNA is TGTGCCAGCAGCTTAGCGGGGGGGCGCCCAGATACGCAGTATTTT. Residues: CASSLAGGRPDTQYF.

The CDR3 protein is CASTQGTYNEQFF. CDR3 nucleotide sequence: TGCGCCAGCACACAGGGAACCTACAATGAGCAGTTCTTC. The chain recombines TRBV5-1 with TRBJ2-1; the D gene is possibly TRBD1 (6 bases). The V end was cut by 6 bases, the J end by 2 bases, with 9 bases between. This CDR3 region has 13 residues. Per germline, CDR1 SGHRS and CDR2 YFSETQ.

The rearrangement links TRBV2 to TRBJ1-4; D ambiguous. This CDR3 is built from 16 residues. The V end was cut by 4 bases, the J end by 0 bases, with 12 bases between. Germline CDR1 reads SNHLY; CDR2 reads FYNNEI. The CDR3 reads CASSVSSPATNEKLFF. CDR3 sequence (DNA): TGTGCCAGCAGTGTCAGCTCTCCTGCAACTAATGAAAAACTGTTTTTT.

The V call is TRBV11-2, the J call TRBJ2-4; 8 bases line up with TRBD1. The CDR3 has 16 amino acids. After removal of 5 bases from V and 0 bases from J, the junction contained 6 bases not matched to a gene. The germline gives CDR1 SGHAT, CDR2 FQNNGV. CDR3 residues: CASSRGQDPAKNIQYF. The CDR3 region has the DNA TGTGCCAGCAGCCGGGGACAGGATCCAGCCAAAAACATTCAGTACTTC. Supplemented by reference TRBV11-2 and TRBJ2-4, the full variable domain reads EAGVAQSPRYKIIEKRQSVAFWCNPISGHATLYWYQQILGQGPKLLIQFQNNGVVDDSQLPKDRFSAERLKGVDSTLKIQPAKLEDSAVYLCASSRGQDPAKNIQYFGAGTRLSVL.

The CDR3 region has the DNA TGTGCCAGCTCATTACTTGAAGCGCAACACTCCTACGAGCAGTACTTC. Protein sequence: CASSLLEAQHSYEQYF. This sequence joins TRBV18 and TRBJ2-7; D unresolved. The CDR3 is made up of 16 amino acids. Trimming left V 5 bases short and J 0 bases short, with 17 bases between. The germline CDR1 and CDR2 sequences are KGHSH and LQKENI.

The table lists this clone with a count of one. The chain employs TRBV29-1 and TRBJ2-3, with D tentatively TRBD2 (7 bases). V gave up 6 bases and J gave up 3 bases, with 22 bases separating them. This CDR3 is built from 16 residues. Germline V CDR1 and CDR2: SQVTM, ANQGSEA. Here the CDR3 DNA reads TGCAGCGTCACAACGAGTAGGGGGGGCAGGACAGATACGCAGTATTTT. Translation: CSVTTSRGGRTDTQYF.

V is TRBV7-9 and J is TRBJ1-1; 7 nucleotides line up with TRBD1. The CDR3 totals 17 residues. J gave up 1 base and V 4 bases, and 12 bases lay outside the gene matches. CDR1 SEHNR and CDR2 FQNEAQ come from the germline V gene (reference sequence). CDR3: CASSSTSKGAGNTEAFF. The CDR3 DNA is TGTGCCAGCAGCTCGACTTCAAAGGGGGCGGGGAACACTGAAGCTTTCTTT. The variable domain in full, completed from reference TRBV7-9 and TRBJ1-1, reads DTGVSQNPRHKITKRGQNVTFRCDPISEHNRLYWYRQTLGQGPEFLTYFQNEAQLEKSRLLSDRFSAERPKGSFSTLEIQRTEQGDSAMYLCASSSTSKGAGNTEAFFGQGTRLTVV.

The table lists this clone with many counts. The chain links TRBV4-2 to TRBJ1-1; D is ambiguous. The CDR3 runs to 14 residues. V was trimmed by 0 bases and J by 6 bases, leaving 11 bases between them. The V gene's germline CDR1 is LGHNA and CDR2 YNFKEQ. CDR3 region: CASSQEEWVPEAFF. In DNA, the CDR3 is TGTGCCAGCAGCCAAGAAGAATGGGTTCCTGAAGCTTTCTTT.

CDR3 sequence: CASSLSYEQYF. The CDR3 DNA sequence: TGTGCCAGCAGCCTATCCTACGAGCAGTACTTC. The V call is TRBV7-2, the J call TRBJ2-7, with no clear D. Looked up from germline, CDR1 is SGHTA and CDR2 is FQGNSA. V gave up 5 bases and J gave up 1 base, with 3 bases separating them. CDR3 length: 11 residues. The variable domain in full, completed from reference TRBV7-2 and TRBJ2-7, reads GAGVSQSPSNKVTEKGKDVELRCDPISGHTALYWYRQSLGQGLEFLIYFQGNSAPDKSGLPSDRFSAERTGGSVSTLTIQRTQQEDSAVYLCASSLSYEQYFGPGTRLTVT.

CDR3 sequence reads: CASIYGAGQPQHF. The CDR3 nucleotides read TGTGCCAGCATTTATGGGGCGGGACAGCCCCAGCATTTT. The rearrangement links TRBV2 to TRBJ1-5; D perhaps matches TRBD1 (5 bases). The V end lost 7 bases, the J end lost 7 bases, and 14 bases lay between the germline ends. CDR3 length equals 13 residues. The V gene's germline CDR1 is SNHLY and CDR2 FYNNEI.

The V gene is TRBV6-4, the J gene TRBJ2-4; a weak D match, TRBD2 (5 bases). The CDR3 runs 14 residues. Germline CDR1 is MRHNA and CDR2 is SNTAGT. Trimming removed 7 bases at V and 0 bases at J, with 10 bases between. This CDR3 reads CASNGLSAKNIQYF. The CDR3 DNA is TGTGCCAGCAACGGACTTTCAGCCAAAAACATTCAGTACTTC.

CDR3 DNA: TGTGCCAGCAGCATAAACAGTCCCGGGACAGGGACCGGGGAGCTGTTTTTT. It codes for CASSINSPGTGTGELFF. The V and J genes are TRBV7-3 and TRBJ2-2; TRBD1 matches at 9 bases. Germline values: CDR1 SGHTA, CDR2 FQGTGA. V lost 5 bases to trimming and J lost 5 bases; unmatched junction nucleotides: 12. This CDR3 region has 17 residues. Looking up the rest from reference TRBV7-3 and TRBJ2-2 gives the full variable domain: GAGVSQTPSNKVTEKGKYVELRCDPISGHTALYWYRQSLGQGPEFLIYFQGTGAADDSGLPNDRFFAVRPEGSVSTLKIQRTERGDSAVYLCASSINSPGTGTGELFFGEGSRLTVL.

The chain joins TRBV27 to TRBJ2-1; 11 bases line up with TRBD2. The CDR3 spans 17 residues. Germline V gene sequence: CDR1 MNHEY, CDR2 SMNVEV (reference sequence). J gave up 4 bases and V 5 bases, and 10 bases lay outside the gene matches. CDR3 residues: CASSLHRLAGSYNEQFF. For the CDR3, the DNA is TGTGCCAGCAGTCTCCACCGACTAGCGGGGTCTTACAATGAGCAGTTCTTC.

The chain joins TRBV21-1 to TRBJ1-5. TRBV21-1 is labeled a pseudogene. The CDR3 is made up of 16 amino acids. CDR3 nucleotides: TGTGCCAGCAGCCCAAGTGAGGGACTGGGCAATCAGCCCCAGCATTTT. As protein: CASSPSEGLGNQPQHF.

The chain recombines TRBV7-9 with TRBJ2-7; 7 nucleotides line up with TRBD1. The CDR3 loop spans 15 amino acids. The germline CDR1 and CDR2 sequences are SEHNR and FQNEAQ (reference sequence). Unmatched junction bases numbered 10, after V lost 5 bases and J lost 3 bases. The chain's CDR3 is CASSPPFRQGYEQYF. In DNA form, the CDR3 reads TGTGCCAGCAGCCCACCTTTCCGACAGGGCTACGAGCAGTACTTC.

J is TRBJ2-2 and V is TRBV3-1 (or the pseudogene TRBV3-2); TRBD1 or TRBD2 may be the D gene (6 bases each). The CDR3 length is 13 residues. Deletions cut 8 bases from V and 6 bases from J, with 13 bases between. The germline gives CDR1 LGHDT, CDR2 YNNKEL (reference sequence). The CDR3 region has the DNA TGTGCCAGCCGACGGAGGGGGGCCGGGGAGCTGTTTTTT. It yields the protein CASRRRGAGELFF.

V and J are TRBV5-1 and TRBJ2-1, with D possibly TRBD1 on 5 matching bases. The germline V and J ends were trimmed by 2 bases and 3 bases, with 12 bases remaining between them. The CDR3 is made up of 15 amino acids. Germline CDR1 is SGHRS and CDR2 is YFSETQ. The CDR3 DNA sequence: TGCGCCAGCAGCTTAAGACAGTCGGACTACAATGAGCAGTTCTTC. It specifies CASSLRQSDYNEQFF.

This clone was seen a single time. This sequence joins TRBV3-1 (or the pseudogene TRBV3-2) and TRBJ1-2, with D possibly being TRBD1 (5 bases). The germline CDR1 and CDR2 sequences are LGHDT and YNNKEL (reference sequence). V was clipped by 3 bases and J by 1 base, with 15 bases between them. The CDR3 sequence is 16 residues long. CDR3 loop: CASSQHGADVNYGYTF. Written as DNA, the CDR3 is TGTGCCAGCAGCCAGCACGGGGCCGACGTTAACTATGGCTACACCTTC.

Of note for this clone: Other nucleotide sequences from this sample produce the same CDR3. This rearrangement joins TRBV7-3 to TRBJ1-1; D perhaps matches TRBD1 (6 bases). The CDR3 has 14 residues. Deletions cut 1 base from V and 2 bases from J, with 8 bases between. CDR1 and CDR2 from the germline V gene are SGHTA and FQGTGA. CDR3 residues: CASSLMGGNTEAFF. The DNA of the CDR3 is TGTGCCAGCAGCTTAATGGGGGGCAACACTGAAGCTTTCTTT.

Regarding this clone: At the DNA level, this CDR3 is encoded by other sequences in the same sample as well. V gene TRBV5-4 combines with J gene TRBJ1-2; no firm D call. The CDR3 length is 14 residues. Germline CDR1 is SGHNT and CDR2 is YYREEE (reference sequence). V was clipped by 2 bases and J by 0 bases, with 8 bases between them. CDR3 protein: CASSLAGANYGYTF. Here the CDR3 DNA reads TGTGCCAGCAGCTTAGCGGGAGCTAACTATGGCTACACCTTC.

The genes are TRBV3-1 (or the pseudogene TRBV3-2) and TRBJ2-3; D ambiguous. The CDR3 spans 12 residues. V lost 0 bases, J lost 6 bases, and 4 bases lay in between. The V gene's germline CDR1 is LGHDT and CDR2 YNNKEL (reference sequence). The CDR3 here is CASSQEGDTQYF. Here the CDR3 DNA reads TGTGCCAGCAGCCAAGAGGGGGATACGCAGTATTTT.

This chain uses TRBV4-2 with TRBJ2-1; 10 nucleotides align to TRBD1. Germline CDR1 and CDR2: LGHNA and YNFKEQ. The CDR3 is 15 residues long. The trim removed 4 bases at V and 7 bases at J, leaving 7 bases unmatched. The CDR3 DNA sequence: TGTGCCAGCAGCCGACAACCGGGACAGGGGAATGAGCAGTTCTTC. Its translation is CASSRQPGQGNEQFF.

This chain links TRBV11-3 with TRBJ2-3; D gene uncertain. Trimming left V 5 bases short and J 2 bases short, with 5 bases between. Germline V CDR1 and CDR2: SGHNT, YENEEA. The CDR3 has 12 amino acids. The CDR3 DNA is TGTGCCAGCAGCCAATTCACAGATACGCAGTATTTT. Its translation is CASSQFTDTQYF.

The chain couples TRBV2 to TRBJ1-1; D gene ambiguous. V was trimmed by 6 bases and J by 5 bases, leaving 13 bases between them. The CDR3 is made up of 13 amino acids. CDR1 SNHLY and CDR2 FYNNEI come from the germline V gene. CDR3 sequence: CASSLRGRTEAFF. For the CDR3, the DNA is TGTGCCAGCAGCCTGCGGGGTAGGACTGAAGCTTTCTTT. Variable domain in full (rest from reference TRBV2 and TRBJ1-1): EPEVTQTPSHQVTQMGQEVILRCVPISNHLYFYWYRQILGQKVEFLVSFYNNEISEKSEIFDDQFSVERPDGSNFTLKIRSTKLEDSAMYFCASSLRGRTEAFFGQGTRLTVV.